The 11 T cell receptor beta chains below come from one sample, sequenced in a study of blood T cells in healthy people across ages. Then a second PCR, running roughly 7 to 11 cycles, was carried out with a sample-barcoded 5' primer and a J-beta primer mix. TCRdb called the 5' RACE reads again in MiXCR, with one record for every CDR3 protein. Of some 710,000 distinct CDR3 sequences in the sample, around a fifth were seen once. The sample was blood. The receptors were gathered from a man aged 70 or older in good health.

DNA of the CDR3: TGTGCCATCTCCTCCGGGACTAGCGGGGAAGAGACCCAGTACTTC. Translated: CAISSGTSGEETQYF. The chain joins TRBV10-3 to TRBJ2-5, with 13 bases aligning to TRBD2. CDR1 is ENHRY and CDR2 is SYGVKD in the germline V gene. With V trimmed by 8 bases and J by 3 bases, 6 bases remained unmatched. The CDR3 extends over 15 amino acids.

This rearrangement joins TRBV5-1 to TRBJ1-4; D gene unclear. The CDR3 extends over 14 amino acids. Germline lookup yields CDR1 SGHRS and CDR2 YFSETQ. The germline V and J ends were trimmed by 5 bases and 7 bases, with 15 bases remaining between them. This chain's CDR3 is CASRLQDNSEKLFF. CDR3 DNA: TGCGCCAGCAGACTCCAGGATAATAGTGAAAAACTGTTTTTT.

The chain employs TRBV12-3 or TRBV12-4 and TRBJ1-2, with TRBD1 matching over 10 bases. The V and J ends lost 7 bases and 4 bases, in that order; junction bases with no gene match: 6. This CDR3 has 14 amino acids. CDR3 protein: CASIRQGARYGYTF. CDR3 nucleotides: TGTGCCAGCATCAGACAGGGGGCTCGCTATGGCTACACCTTC.

The sample holds a few counts of this clonotype. The chain employs TRBV20-1 and TRBJ2-2, with 8 nucleotides matching TRBD2. Germline lookup yields CDR1 DFQATT and CDR2 SNEGSKA (reference sequence). V dropped 6 bases and J dropped 7; count of bases not matched to a gene: 13. The CDR3 has 15 residues. CDR3 sequence: CSAQSGRGSDGELFF. The CDR3 bases are TGCAGTGCACAAAGCGGGAGAGGATCGGACGGGGAGCTGTTTTTT.

The chain combines TRBV30 with TRBJ2-5; 11 bases match TRBD1. The J call is doubtful: the DNA matches TRBJ2-7 better. CDR1 is GTSNPN, CDR2 SVGIG, per germline (reference sequence). This CDR3 contains 12 residues. Written as DNA, the CDR3 is TGTGCCTTGGACAGGGGGCTCTACGAGCAGTACTTC. Its protein is CALDRGLYEQYF.

This clonotype came up once. CDR3 in DNA: TGTGCTAGTGGTTTGGTAACTGGGGGGCGGAATGGCTACACCTTC. Translated: CASGLVTGGRNGYTF. The V and J genes are TRBV12-5 and TRBJ1-2, with D perhaps TRBD1 (6 bases). V was trimmed by 0 bases and J by 6 bases, leaving 14 bases between them. The CDR3 is 15 residues long. Germline CDR1 LGHNT, CDR2 FRNRAP.

This clonotype was seen repeatedly, ten times or more. The chain links TRBV29-1 to TRBJ2-5; D remains unclear. Trimming shortened V by 8 bases and J by 0 bases, and 13 bases separated the two germline ends. The germline V gene encodes CDR1 SQVTM and CDR2 ANQGSEA. This CDR3 has 13 residues. The CDR3 nucleotides are TGCAGCTCGTATATGGGGTACCAAGAGACCCAGTACTTC. Protein: CSSYMGYQETQYF.

This clonotype has only a few counts. This chain joins TRBV7-2 and TRBJ1-2, with a weak D call TRBD1 (6 bases). The V end was cut by 1 base, the J end by 1 base, with 10 bases between. Germline lookup yields CDR1 SGHTA and CDR2 FQGNSA. This CDR3 comprises 15 residues. The CDR3 spells CASSLVDRYNYGYTF. The CDR3 nucleotides are TGTGCCAGCAGCTTAGTGGACAGATATAACTATGGCTACACCTTC.

V usage is TRBV7-2 and J usage is TRBJ1-2; maybe TRBD1 (5 bases). The V gene lost 5 bases and the J gene lost 1 base, with 11 bases spanning the gap. The CDR3 has 14 amino acids. CDR1 SGHTA and CDR2 FQGNSA come from the germline V gene. The CDR3 here is CASSTPGLNYGYTF. As DNA, the CDR3 is TGTGCCAGCAGCACCCCAGGGCTTAACTATGGCTACACCTTC.

This clonotype turned up a few times. The CDR3 sequence: CAINEDRANTEAFF. In DNA, the CDR3 is TGTGCCATCAACGAAGACAGGGCGAACACTGAAGCTTTCTTT. This rearrangement joins TRBV10-3 to TRBJ1-1, with 7 bases lining up with TRBD1. The CDR3 contains 14 residues. Germline CDR1 is ENHRY and CDR2 is SYGVKD. The V gene end was trimmed by 7 bases and the J gene end by 1 base; junction bases not matched to a gene: 6.

This clonotype came up a few times. The V call is TRBV6-2 or TRBV6-3, the J call TRBJ2-7; TRBD2 agrees at 12 bases. The CDR3 is 16 residues long. CDR1 MNHEY and CDR2 SVGEGT come from the germline V gene. V lost 2 bases, J lost 3 bases, and 5 bases stayed unmatched. The CDR3 DNA sequence: TGTGCCAGCAGTTACCGGACTAGCGGGATCGGCTACGAGCAGTACGTC. This translates into CASSYRTSGIGYEQYV.